This TCR beta chain emerged from a study of blood T cell repertoires in COVID-19. In the authors' methods: Reference gene primer amplification yielded estimated nucleated cell counts. Assay: immunoSEQ multiplex PCR; the TCRdb copy retains only in-frame clones and omits some. The V and J calls and clone size come from that table; D and trimming were worked out from the DNA. The sample has approximately 300,000 clones; 85% are singletons. The CDR3 has 14 residues. Trimming stripped 1 base from V and 5 bases from J, with 11 bases between. CDR1 is MGHRA and CDR2 is YSYEKL in the germline V gene. The clonotype originates from a woman in her 30s who had been exposed to COVID-19. Specimen: PBMCs or T cells enriched from blood (not recorded which). This chain links TRBV4-1 with TRBJ2-5, with D tentatively TRBD1 (6 bases). The CDR3, as DNA: TGCGCCAGCAGCCAAGTTACAGGGCCGGAGACCCAGTACTTC. As protein: CASSQVTGPETQYF.